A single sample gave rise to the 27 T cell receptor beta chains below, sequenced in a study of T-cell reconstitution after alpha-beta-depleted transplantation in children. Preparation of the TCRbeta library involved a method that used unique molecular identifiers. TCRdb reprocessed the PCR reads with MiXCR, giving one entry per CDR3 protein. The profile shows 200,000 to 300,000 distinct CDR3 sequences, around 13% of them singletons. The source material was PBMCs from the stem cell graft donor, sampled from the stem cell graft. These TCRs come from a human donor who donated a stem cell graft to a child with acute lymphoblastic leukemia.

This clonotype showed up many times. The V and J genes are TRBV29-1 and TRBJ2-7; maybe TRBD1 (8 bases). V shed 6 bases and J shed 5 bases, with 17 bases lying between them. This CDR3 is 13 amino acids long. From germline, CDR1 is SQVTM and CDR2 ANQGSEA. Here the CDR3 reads CSVQDRGGDEQYF. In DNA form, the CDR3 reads TGCAGCGTCCAAGACAGGGGAGGGGACGAGCAGTACTTC.

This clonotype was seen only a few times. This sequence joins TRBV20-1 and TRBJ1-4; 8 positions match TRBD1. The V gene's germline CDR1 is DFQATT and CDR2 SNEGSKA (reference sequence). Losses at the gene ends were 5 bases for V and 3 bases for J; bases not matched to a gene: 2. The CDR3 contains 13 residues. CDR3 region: CSALRGPNEKLFF. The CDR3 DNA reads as TGCAGTGCTCTCAGGGGGCCTAATGAAAAACTGTTTTTT.

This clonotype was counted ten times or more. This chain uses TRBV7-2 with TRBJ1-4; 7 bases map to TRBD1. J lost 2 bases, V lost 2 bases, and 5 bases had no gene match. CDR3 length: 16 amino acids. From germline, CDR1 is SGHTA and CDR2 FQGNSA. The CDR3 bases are TGTGCCAGCAGCTTAAGTGAGGGGGCGACTAATGAAAAACTGTTTTTT. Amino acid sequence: CASSLSEGATNEKLFF.

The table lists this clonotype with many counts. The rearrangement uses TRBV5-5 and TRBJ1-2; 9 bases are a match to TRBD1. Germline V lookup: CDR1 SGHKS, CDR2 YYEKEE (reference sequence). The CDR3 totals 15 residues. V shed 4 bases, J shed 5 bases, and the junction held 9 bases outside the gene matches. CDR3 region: CASSLGTGPQYGYTF. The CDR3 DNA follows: TGTGCCAGCAGCCTCGGGACAGGGCCCCAGTATGGCTACACCTTC. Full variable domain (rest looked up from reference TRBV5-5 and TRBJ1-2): DAGVTQSPTHLIKTRGQQVTLRCSPISGHKSVSWYQQVLGQGPQFIFQYYEKEERGRGNFPDRFSARQFPNYSSELNVNALLLGDSALYLCASSLGTGPQYGYTFGSGTRLTVV.

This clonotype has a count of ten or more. In nucleotides, the CDR3 is TGCGCCAGCAGCTTGCCCCAGGGGGGTTTATCTGGAAACACCATATATTTT. This translates into CASSLPQGGLSGNTIYF. The chain is built from TRBV5-1 and TRBJ1-3, with TRBD1 matching 7 bases. This CDR3 has 17 residues. V shed 1 base and J 1 base; nucleotides not matched to a gene: 8. Germline V CDR1 and CDR2: SGHRS, YFSETQ.

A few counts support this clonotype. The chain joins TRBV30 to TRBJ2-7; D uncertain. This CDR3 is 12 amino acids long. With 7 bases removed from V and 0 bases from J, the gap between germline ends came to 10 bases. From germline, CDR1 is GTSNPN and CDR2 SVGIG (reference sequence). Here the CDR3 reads CALRTLSYEQYF. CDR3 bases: TGTGCCTTAAGGACCCTCTCCTACGAGCAGTACTTC.

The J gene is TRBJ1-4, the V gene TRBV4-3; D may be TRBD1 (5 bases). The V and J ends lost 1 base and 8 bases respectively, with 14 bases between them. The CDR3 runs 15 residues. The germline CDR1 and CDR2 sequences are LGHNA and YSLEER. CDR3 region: CASSQGPGEGEKLFF. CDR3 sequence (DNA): TGCGCCAGCAGCCAAGGGCCGGGGGAAGGAGAAAAACTGTTTTTT.

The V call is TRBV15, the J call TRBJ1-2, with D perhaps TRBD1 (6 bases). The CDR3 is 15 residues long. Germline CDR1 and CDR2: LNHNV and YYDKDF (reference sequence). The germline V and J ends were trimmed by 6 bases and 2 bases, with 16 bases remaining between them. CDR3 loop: CATRGGAGSNYGYTF. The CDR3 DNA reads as TGTGCCACCAGGGGGGGGGCAGGGTCGAACTATGGCTACACCTTC.

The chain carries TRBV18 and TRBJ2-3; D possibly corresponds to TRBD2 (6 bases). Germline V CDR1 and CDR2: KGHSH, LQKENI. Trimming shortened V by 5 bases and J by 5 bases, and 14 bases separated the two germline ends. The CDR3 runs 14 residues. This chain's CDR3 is CASSSSSVKDTQYF. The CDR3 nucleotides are TGTGCCAGCTCATCTTCTAGCGTTAAAGATACGCAGTATTTT.

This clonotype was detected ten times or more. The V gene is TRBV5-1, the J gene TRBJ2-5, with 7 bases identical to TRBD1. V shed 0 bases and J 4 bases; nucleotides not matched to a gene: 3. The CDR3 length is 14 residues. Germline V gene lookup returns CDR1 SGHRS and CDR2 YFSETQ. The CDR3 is CASSLDNRGETQYF. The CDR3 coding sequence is TGCGCCAGCAGCTTGGATAACAGGGGAGAGACCCAGTACTTC.

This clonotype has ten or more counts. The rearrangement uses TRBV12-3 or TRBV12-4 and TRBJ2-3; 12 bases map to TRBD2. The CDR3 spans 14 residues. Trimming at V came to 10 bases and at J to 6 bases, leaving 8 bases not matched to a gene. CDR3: CATTTSGRGDTQYF. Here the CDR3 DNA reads TGTGCCACCACGACTAGCGGGAGAGGCGATACGCAGTATTTT.

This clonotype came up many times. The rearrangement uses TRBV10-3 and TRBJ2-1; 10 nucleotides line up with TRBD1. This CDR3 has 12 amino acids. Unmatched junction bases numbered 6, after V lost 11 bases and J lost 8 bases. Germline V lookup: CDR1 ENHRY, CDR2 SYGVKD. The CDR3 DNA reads TGTGCCCTCGGGACAGGGGTTCATGAGCAGTTCTTC. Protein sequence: CALGTGVHEQFF.

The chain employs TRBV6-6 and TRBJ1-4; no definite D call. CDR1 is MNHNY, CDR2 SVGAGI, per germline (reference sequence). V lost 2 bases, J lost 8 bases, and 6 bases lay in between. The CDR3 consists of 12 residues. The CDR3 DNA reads TGTGCCAGCAGTTACGATGCCGAAAAACTGTTTTTT. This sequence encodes CASSYDAEKLFF.

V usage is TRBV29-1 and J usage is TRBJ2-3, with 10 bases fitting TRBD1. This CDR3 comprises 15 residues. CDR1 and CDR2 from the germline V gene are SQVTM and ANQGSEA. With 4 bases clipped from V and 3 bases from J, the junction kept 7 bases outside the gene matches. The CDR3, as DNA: TGCAGCGTTGGAATGACAGGGGGCATAACAGATACGCAGTATTTT. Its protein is CSVGMTGGITDTQYF.

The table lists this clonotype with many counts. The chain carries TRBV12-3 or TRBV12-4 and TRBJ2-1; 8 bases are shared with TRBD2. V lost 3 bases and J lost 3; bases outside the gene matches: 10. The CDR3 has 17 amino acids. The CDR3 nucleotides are TGTGCCAGCAGTTTCCGACTAGCGAGTAGGAGCTACAATGAGCAGTTCTTC. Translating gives CASSFRLASRSYNEQFF.

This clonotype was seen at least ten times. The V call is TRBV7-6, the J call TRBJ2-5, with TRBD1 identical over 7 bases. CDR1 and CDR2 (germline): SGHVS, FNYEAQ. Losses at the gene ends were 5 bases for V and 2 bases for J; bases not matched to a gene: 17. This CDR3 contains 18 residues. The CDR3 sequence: CASSTRLRQGSRQETQYF. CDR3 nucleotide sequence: TGTGCCAGCAGCACCAGACTTCGACAGGGTAGTAGGCAAGAGACCCAGTACTTC.

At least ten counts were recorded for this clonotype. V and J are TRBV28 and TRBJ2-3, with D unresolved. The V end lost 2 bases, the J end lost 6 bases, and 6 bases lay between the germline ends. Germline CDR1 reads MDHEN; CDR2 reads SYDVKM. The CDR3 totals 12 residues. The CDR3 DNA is TGTGCCAGCAGTTTAGCAAAGGATACGCAGTATTTT. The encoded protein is CASSLAKDTQYF. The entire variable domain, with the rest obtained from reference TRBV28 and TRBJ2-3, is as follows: DVKVTQSSRYLVKRTGEKVFLECVQDMDHENMFWYRQDPGLGLRLIYFSYDVKMKEKGDIPEGYSVSREKKERFSLILESASTNQTSMYLCASSLAKDTQYFGPGTRLTVL.

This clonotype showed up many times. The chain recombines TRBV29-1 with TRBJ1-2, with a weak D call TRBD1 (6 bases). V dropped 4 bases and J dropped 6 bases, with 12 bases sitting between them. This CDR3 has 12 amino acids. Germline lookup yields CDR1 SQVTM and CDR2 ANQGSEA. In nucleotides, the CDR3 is TGCAGCGTTGCACAGGGTTCTAATGGCTACACCTTC. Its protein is CSVAQGSNGYTF.

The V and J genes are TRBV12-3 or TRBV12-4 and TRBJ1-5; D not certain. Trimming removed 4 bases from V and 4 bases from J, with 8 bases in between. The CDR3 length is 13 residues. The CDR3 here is CASSSPGNQPQHF. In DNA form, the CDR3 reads TGTGCCAGCAGTTCTCCGGGGAATCAGCCCCAGCATTTT.

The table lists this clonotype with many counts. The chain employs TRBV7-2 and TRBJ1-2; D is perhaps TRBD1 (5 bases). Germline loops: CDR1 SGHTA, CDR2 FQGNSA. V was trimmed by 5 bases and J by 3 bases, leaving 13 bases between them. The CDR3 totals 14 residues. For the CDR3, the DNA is TGTGCCAGCAGCCTGGATCCGGGGCACTATGGCTACACCTTC. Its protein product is CASSLDPGHYGYTF.

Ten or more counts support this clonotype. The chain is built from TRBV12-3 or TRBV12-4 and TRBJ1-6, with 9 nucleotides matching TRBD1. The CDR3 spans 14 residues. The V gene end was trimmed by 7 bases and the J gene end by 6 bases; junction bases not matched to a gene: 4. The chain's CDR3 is CASTRTGVNSPLHF. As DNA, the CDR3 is TGTGCCAGCACCCGGACAGGGGTTAATTCACCCCTCCACTTT.

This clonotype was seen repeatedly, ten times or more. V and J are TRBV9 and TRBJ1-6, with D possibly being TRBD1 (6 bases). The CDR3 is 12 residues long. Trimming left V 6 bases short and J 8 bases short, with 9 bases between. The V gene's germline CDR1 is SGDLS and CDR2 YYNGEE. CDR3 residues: CASTRGDSPLHF. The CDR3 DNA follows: TGTGCCAGCACAAGGGGGGATTCACCCCTCCACTTT.

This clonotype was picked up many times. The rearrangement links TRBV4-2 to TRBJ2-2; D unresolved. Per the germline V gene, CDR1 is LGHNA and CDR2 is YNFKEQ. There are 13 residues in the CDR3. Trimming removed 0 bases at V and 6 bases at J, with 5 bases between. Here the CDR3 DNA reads TGTGCCAGCAGCCAAGATCGTCCCGGGGAGCTGTTTTTT. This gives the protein CASSQDRPGELFF.

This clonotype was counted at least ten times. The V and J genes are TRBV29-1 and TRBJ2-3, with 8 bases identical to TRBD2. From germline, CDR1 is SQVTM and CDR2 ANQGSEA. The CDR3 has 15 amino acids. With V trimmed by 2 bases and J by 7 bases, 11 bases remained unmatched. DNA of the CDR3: TGCAGCGTTGAAACCCCCCGGGAGGGTGGGTATACGCAGTATTTT. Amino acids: CSVETPREGGYTQYF.

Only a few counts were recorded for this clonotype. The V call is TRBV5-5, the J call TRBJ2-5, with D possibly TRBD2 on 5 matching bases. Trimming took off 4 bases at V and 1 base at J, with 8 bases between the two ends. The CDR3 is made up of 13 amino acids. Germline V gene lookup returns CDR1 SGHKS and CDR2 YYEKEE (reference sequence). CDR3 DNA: TGTGCCAGCAGCCTGACTACCCAAGAGACCCAGTACTTC. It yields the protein CASSLTTQETQYF.

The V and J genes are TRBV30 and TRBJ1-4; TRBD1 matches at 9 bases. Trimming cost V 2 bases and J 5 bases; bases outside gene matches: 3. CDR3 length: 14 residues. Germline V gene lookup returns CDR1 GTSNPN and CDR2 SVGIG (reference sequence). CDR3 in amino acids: CAWSSGTGNEKLFF. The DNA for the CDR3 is TGTGCCTGGAGTTCCGGGACAGGGAATGAAAAACTGTTTTTT.

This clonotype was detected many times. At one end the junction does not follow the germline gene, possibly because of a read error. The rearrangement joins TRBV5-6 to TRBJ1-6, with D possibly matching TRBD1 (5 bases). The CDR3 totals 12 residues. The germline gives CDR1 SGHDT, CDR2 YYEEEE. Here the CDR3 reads CASSYEGRHMSF. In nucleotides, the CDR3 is TGTGCCAGCAGCTACGAGGGGAGGCACATGTCCTTT.